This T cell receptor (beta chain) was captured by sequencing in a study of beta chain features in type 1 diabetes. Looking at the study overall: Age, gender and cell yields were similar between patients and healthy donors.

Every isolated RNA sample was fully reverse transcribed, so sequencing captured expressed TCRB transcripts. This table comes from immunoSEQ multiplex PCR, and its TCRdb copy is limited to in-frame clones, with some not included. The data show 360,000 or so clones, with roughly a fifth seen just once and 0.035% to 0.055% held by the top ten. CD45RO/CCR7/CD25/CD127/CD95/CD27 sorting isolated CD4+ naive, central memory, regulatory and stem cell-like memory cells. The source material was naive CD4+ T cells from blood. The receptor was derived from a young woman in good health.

This CDR3 is CASSPRTGTGTEAFF. The CDR3 region has the DNA TGTGCCAGCAGCCCTCGGACAGGGACGGGCACTGAAGCTTTCTTT. The V call is TRBV9, the J call TRBJ1-1, with TRBD1 matching over 8 bases. This CDR3 spans 15 amino acids. J gave up 4 bases and V 4 bases, and 9 bases lay outside the gene matches. CDR1 is SGDLS and CDR2 is YYNGEE in the germline V gene.